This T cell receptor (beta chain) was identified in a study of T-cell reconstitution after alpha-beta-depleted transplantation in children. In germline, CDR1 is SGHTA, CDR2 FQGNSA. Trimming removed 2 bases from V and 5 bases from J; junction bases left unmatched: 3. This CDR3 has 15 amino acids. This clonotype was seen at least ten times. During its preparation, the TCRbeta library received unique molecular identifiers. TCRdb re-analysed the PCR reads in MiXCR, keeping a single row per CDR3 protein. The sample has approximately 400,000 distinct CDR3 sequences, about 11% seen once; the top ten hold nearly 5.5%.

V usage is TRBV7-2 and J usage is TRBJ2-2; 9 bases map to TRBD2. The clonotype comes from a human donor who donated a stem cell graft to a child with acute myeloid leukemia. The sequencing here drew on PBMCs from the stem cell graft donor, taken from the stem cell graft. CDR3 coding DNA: TGTGCCAGCAGCTTATTTACTAGCGGGACCGGGGAGCTGTTTTTT. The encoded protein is CASSLFTSGTGELFF.